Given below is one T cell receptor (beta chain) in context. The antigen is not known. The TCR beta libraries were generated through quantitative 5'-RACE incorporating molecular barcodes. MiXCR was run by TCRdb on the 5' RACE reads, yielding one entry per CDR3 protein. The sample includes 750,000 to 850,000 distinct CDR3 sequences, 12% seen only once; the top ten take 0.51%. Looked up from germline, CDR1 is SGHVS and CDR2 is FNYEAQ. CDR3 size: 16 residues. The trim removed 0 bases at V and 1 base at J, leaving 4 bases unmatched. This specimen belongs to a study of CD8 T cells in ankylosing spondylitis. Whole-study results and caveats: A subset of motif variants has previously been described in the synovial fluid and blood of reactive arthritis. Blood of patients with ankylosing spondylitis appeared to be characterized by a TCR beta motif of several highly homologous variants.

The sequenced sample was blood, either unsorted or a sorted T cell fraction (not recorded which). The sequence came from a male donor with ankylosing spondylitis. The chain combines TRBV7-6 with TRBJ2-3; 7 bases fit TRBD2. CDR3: CASSLALLAGTDTQYF. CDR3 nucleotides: TGTGCCAGCAGCTTAGCGCTCCTAGCGGGCACAGATACGCAGTATTTT.